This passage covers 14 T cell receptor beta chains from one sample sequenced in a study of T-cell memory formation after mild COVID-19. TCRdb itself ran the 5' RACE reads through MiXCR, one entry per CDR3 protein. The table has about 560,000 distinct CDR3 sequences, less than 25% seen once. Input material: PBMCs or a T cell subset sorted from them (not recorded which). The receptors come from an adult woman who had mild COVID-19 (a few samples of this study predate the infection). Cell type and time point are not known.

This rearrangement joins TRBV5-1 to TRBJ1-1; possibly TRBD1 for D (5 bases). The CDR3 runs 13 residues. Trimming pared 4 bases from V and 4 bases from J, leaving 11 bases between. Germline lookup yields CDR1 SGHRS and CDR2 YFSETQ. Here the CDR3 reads CASSVGLGTEAFF. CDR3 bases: TGCGCCAGCAGCGTGGGACTGGGCACTGAAGCTTTCTTT.

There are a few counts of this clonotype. The CDR3 DNA follows: TGTGCCAGCAGCTTACGGCCCGCGGGGGGGCGTAATGAGCAGTTCTTC. Its translation: CASSLRPAGGRNEQFF. V gene TRBV7-2 combines with J gene TRBJ2-1, with 9 bases identical to TRBD2. Per the germline V gene, CDR1 is SGHTA and CDR2 is FQGNSA. The CDR3 totals 16 residues. The trim removed 2 bases at V and 7 bases at J, leaving 9 bases unmatched.

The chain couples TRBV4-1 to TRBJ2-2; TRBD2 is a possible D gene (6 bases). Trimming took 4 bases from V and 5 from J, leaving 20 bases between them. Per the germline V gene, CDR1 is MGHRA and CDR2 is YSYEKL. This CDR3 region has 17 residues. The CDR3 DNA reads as TGCGCCAGCAGCCCCCAGTGGAGTCGGGGGTGGACCGGGGAGCTGTTTTTT. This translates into CASSPQWSRGWTGELFF.

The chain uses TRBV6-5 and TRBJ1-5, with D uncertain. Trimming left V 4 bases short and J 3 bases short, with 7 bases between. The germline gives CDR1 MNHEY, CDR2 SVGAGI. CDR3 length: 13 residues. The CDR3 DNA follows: TGTGCCAGCAGTTCCAAGGTCAATCAGCCCCAGCATTTT. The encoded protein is CASSSKVNQPQHF.

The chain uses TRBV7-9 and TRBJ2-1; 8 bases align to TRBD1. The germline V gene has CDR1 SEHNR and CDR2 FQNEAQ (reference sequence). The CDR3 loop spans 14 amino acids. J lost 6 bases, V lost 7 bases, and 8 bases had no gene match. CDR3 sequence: CASNTGQGGNEQFF. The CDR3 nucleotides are TGTGCCAGCAACACAGGACAGGGTGGCAATGAGCAGTTCTTC.

CDR3 in amino acids: CASSPEEGMNTEAFF. The CDR3 DNA follows: TGTGCCAGCAGCCCCGAGGAGGGGATGAACACTGAAGCTTTCTTT. V usage is TRBV11-3 and J usage is TRBJ1-1; possibly TRBD1 for D (5 bases). CDR3 length: 15 residues. Per the germline V gene, CDR1 is SGHNT and CDR2 is YENEEA. Trimming took 5 bases from V and 0 from J, leaving 13 bases between them.

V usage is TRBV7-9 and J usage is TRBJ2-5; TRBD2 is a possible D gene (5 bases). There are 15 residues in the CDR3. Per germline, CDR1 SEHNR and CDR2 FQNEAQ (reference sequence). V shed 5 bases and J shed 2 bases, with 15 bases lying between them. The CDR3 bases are TGTGCCAGCAGCCTCCCGGAGGACCCACAAGAGACCCAGTACTTC. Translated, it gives CASSLPEDPQETQYF.

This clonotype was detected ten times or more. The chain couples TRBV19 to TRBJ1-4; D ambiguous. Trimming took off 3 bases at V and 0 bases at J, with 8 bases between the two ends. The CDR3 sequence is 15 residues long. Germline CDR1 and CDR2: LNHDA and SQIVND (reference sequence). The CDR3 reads CASSMIGATNEKLFF. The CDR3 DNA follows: TGTGCCAGTAGTATGATTGGGGCAACTAATGAAAAACTGTTTTTT.

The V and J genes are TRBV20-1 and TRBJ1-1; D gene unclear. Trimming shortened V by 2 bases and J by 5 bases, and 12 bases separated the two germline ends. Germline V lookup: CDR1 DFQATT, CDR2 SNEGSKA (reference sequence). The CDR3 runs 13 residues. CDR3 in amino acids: CSARSPVGTEAFF. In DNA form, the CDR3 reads TGCAGTGCTAGATCGCCTGTGGGGACTGAAGCTTTCTTT.

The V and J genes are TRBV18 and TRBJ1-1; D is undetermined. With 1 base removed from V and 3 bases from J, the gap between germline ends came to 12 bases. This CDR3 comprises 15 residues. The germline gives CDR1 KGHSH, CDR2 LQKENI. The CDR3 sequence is CASSPRQSLDTEAFF. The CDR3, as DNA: TGTGCCAGCTCACCACGGCAGTCCCTGGACACTGAAGCTTTCTTT.

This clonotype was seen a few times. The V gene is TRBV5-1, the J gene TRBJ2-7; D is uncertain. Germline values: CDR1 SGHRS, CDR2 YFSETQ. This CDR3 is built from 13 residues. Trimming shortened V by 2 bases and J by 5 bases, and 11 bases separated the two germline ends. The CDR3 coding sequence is TGCGCCAGCAGCTTTGGAACAATCAACGAGCAGTACTTC. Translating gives CASSFGTINEQYF.

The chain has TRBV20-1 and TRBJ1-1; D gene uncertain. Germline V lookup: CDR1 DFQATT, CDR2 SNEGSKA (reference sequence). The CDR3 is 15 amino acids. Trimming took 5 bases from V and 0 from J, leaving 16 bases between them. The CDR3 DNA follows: TGCAGTGCTGACGCGGGAGTACTCTTGAACACTGAAGCTTTCTTT. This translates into CSADAGVLLNTEAFF.

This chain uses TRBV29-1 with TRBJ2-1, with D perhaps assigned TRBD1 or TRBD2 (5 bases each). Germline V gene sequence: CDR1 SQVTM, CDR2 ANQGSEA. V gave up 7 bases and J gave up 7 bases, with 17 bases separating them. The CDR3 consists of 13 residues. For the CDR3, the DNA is TGCAGCGCTCCGGGGTGGGGGTCAAATGAGCAGTTCTTC. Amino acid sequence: CSAPGWGSNEQFF.

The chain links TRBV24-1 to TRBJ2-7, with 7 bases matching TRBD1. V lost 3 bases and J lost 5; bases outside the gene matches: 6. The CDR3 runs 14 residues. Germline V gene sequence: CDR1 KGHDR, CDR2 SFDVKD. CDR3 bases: TGTGCCACCAGTGATGTCGACAGGGCCCACGAGCAGTACTTC. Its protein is CATSDVDRAHEQYF.